The 15 T cell receptor beta chains reported below all come from one sample, sequenced in a study of T cell responses to AZD1222 COVID-19 vaccine. Clones were sequenced by immunoSEQ multiplex PCR, and TCRdb holds only the in-frame ones, with some missing. The repertoire has some 120,000 clones, roughly 93% of them found once; the top ten carry 1.5% to 2%. The input for sequencing was peripheral blood, taken 28 days after the second AZD1222 dose. These receptors were taken from an adult who received the AZD1222 COVID-19 vaccine.

V is TRBV3-1 (or the pseudogene TRBV3-2) and J is TRBJ1-1, with D possibly TRBD1 on 6 matching bases. This CDR3 has 15 residues. The germline gives CDR1 LGHDT, CDR2 YNNKEL (reference sequence). Trimming left V 3 bases short and J 1 base short, with 12 bases between. CDR3 sequence (DNA): TGTGCCAGCAGCCAGCTGATAGGGGGGAACACTGAAGCTTTCTTT. This encodes CASSQLIGGNTEAFF.

This clone has only one observation. Here the CDR3 reads CASSPGASVGNEQFF. The DNA for the CDR3 is TGTGCCAGCTCTCCAGGGGCTAGCGTCGGGAATGAGCAGTTCTTC. The chain joins TRBV18 to TRBJ2-1; D may be TRBD1 or TRBD2 (6 bases each). The germline gives CDR1 KGHSH, CDR2 LQKENI. The length of the CDR3 is 15 residues. V dropped 6 bases and J dropped 7 bases, with 19 bases sitting between them.

The rearrangement joins TRBV5-6 to TRBJ1-2; possible D gene TRBD1, 6 bases. The CDR3 is 16 residues long. From germline, CDR1 is SGHDT and CDR2 YYEEEE. V lost 1 base and J 0 bases, leaving 13 bases between the germline ends. For the CDR3, the DNA is TGTGCCAGCAGCTTGACCGGACAGAATTCTAACTATGGCTACACCTTC. Protein: CASSLTGQNSNYGYTF.

The V gene is TRBV30, the J gene TRBJ1-6; possible D gene TRBD1, 5 bases. Per germline, CDR1 GTSNPN and CDR2 SVGIG (reference sequence). The V and J ends lost 4 bases and 10 bases respectively, with 14 bases between them. The CDR3 has 13 amino acids. In nucleotides, the CDR3 is TGTGCCTGGAAGGGGCAGGGAGGGTCACCCCTCCACTTT. This gives the protein CAWKGQGGSPLHF.

This chain links TRBV11-3 with TRBJ1-2; 9 nucleotides align to TRBD1. V shed 2 bases, J shed 4 bases, and the junction held 5 bases outside the gene matches. CDR1 SGHNT and CDR2 YENEEA come from the germline V gene. The CDR3 is made up of 15 amino acids. In DNA form, the CDR3 reads TGTGCCAGCAGCTTAAGAAAGGGACAGGGCTATGGCTACACCTTC. Translation gives CASSLRKGQGYGYTF.

CDR3 nucleotide sequence: TGCGCCAGCAGCCAAGGAAGGGACAGGGTGATTGAAGCTTTCTTT. Its translation is CASSQGRDRVIEAFF. The V and J genes are TRBV4-1 and TRBJ1-1, with TRBD1 matching over 9 bases. CDR1 and CDR2 from the germline V gene are MGHRA and YSYEKL. The CDR3 totals 15 residues. After removal of 1 base from V and 7 bases from J, the junction contained 7 bases not matched to a gene.

The chain uses TRBV5-6 and TRBJ1-2; 9 nucleotides align to TRBD1. The CDR3 contains 15 residues. The ends lost 4 bases at V and 5 bases at J; junction bases unmatched: 9. The V gene's germline CDR1 is SGHDT and CDR2 YYEEEE. CDR3 sequence (DNA): TGTGCCAGCAGCCCGCCGGGACAGGGTACTTATGGCTACACCTTC. Its protein product is CASSPPGQGTYGYTF.

By share, this clone ranks as medium-sized. This chain connects TRBV30 to TRBJ2-7; D gene uncertain. Trimming shortened V by 3 bases and J by 0 bases, and 15 bases separated the two germline ends. There are 15 residues in the CDR3. Germline CDR1 is GTSNPN and CDR2 is SVGIG (reference sequence). CDR3 protein: CAWRVNVPYSYEQYF. The CDR3 bases are TGTGCCTGGAGGGTAAACGTACCTTACTCCTACGAGCAGTACTTC.

The chain joins TRBV28 to TRBJ1-4; D perhaps matches TRBD1 (6 bases). From germline, CDR1 is MDHEN and CDR2 SYDVKM. The CDR3 is 16 amino acids. Trimming removed 7 bases from V and 3 bases from J, with 18 bases in between. CDR3 nucleotide sequence: TGTGCCAGCACGCCCGCTAGGACAGTCCCTAATGAAAAACTGTTTTTT. Translating gives CASTPARTVPNEKLFF.

This clone is a singleton in its sample. The genes are TRBV7-3 and TRBJ2-1; D gene uncertain. The CDR3 consists of 15 residues. The V end lost 1 base, the J end lost 4 bases, and 11 bases lay between the germline ends. Germline V CDR1 and CDR2: SGHTA, FQGTGA. The CDR3 coding sequence is TGTGCCAGCAGCTTAAGGAGTTCCGGATACAATGAGCAGTTCTTC. Translating it yields CASSLRSSGYNEQFF.

The J gene is TRBJ2-5, the V gene TRBV11-2, with TRBD2 identical over 9 bases. V gave up 5 bases and J gave up 5 bases; unmatched junction bases: 15. Per the germline V gene, CDR1 is SGHAT and CDR2 is FQNNGV. The CDR3 has 17 amino acids. The CDR3 DNA sequence: TGTGCCAGCAGCGACCACTGGCGGGAGGGCCCGGGGGAGACCCAGTACTTC. It translates to CASSDHWREGPGETQYF.

The chain combines TRBV11-2 with TRBJ2-1; 7 bases map to TRBD2. The ends lost 1 base at V and 2 bases at J; junction bases unmatched: 5. Germline V gene lookup returns CDR1 SGHAT and CDR2 FQNNGV. The CDR3 extends over 16 amino acids. Here the CDR3 DNA reads TGTGCCAGCAGCTTAGGTCCCAGCGGGACCTACAATGAGCAGTTCTTC. Amino acid sequence: CASSLGPSGTYNEQFF.

V usage is TRBV19 and J usage is TRBJ2-1; 9 bases line up with TRBD2. CDR1 LNHDA and CDR2 SQIVND come from the germline V gene (reference sequence). The CDR3 has 15 amino acids. After removal of 5 bases from V and 5 bases from J, the junction contained 7 bases not matched to a gene. CDR3 in DNA: TGTGCCAGTAGTCCCCGACTAGCGGTAAACAATGAGCAGTTCTTC. As protein: CASSPRLAVNNEQFF. Based on the CDR3 plus reference TRBV19 and TRBJ2-1, the full variable domain is DGGITQSPKYLFRKEGQNVTLSCEQNLNHDAMYWYRQDPGQGLRLIYYSQIVNDFQKGDIAEGYSVSREKKESFPLTVTSAQKNPTAFYLCASSPRLAVNNEQFFGPGTRLTVL.

The chain recombines TRBV9 with TRBJ1-2, with 7 bases identical to TRBD1. Germline V gene sequence: CDR1 SGDLS, CDR2 YYNGEE. CDR3 size: 14 residues. The junction had 5 bases not matched to a gene; V was cut back by 0 bases and J by 6 bases. CDR3 sequence: CASSVGRGGNGYTF. The CDR3 DNA is TGTGCCAGCAGCGTAGGCAGGGGGGGTAATGGCTACACCTTC. Full variable domain (outside the CDR3, taken from reference TRBV9 and TRBJ1-2): DSGVTQTPKHLITATGQRVTLRCSPRSGDLSVYWYQQSLDQGLQFLIQYYNGEERAKGNILERFSAQQFPDLHSELNLSSLELGDSALYFCASSVGRGGNGYTFGSGTRLTVV.

J is TRBJ2-7 and V is TRBV28; 11 bases align to TRBD1. This CDR3 is 14 amino acids long. CDR1 is MDHEN and CDR2 is SYDVKM in the germline V gene. With 7 bases clipped from V and 4 bases from J, the junction kept 6 bases outside the gene matches. CDR3 region: CASKLGQGVYEQYF. In DNA form, the CDR3 reads TGTGCCAGCAAACTGGGACAGGGGGTTTACGAGCAGTACTTC. Full variable domain (rest looked up from reference TRBV28 and TRBJ2-7): DVKVTQSSRYLVKRTGEKVFLECVQDMDHENMFWYRQDPGLGLRLIYFSYDVKMKEKGDIPEGYSVSREKKERFSLILESASTNQTSMYLCASKLGQGVYEQYFGPGTRLTVT.